This T cell receptor beta chain was recorded in a study of beta chain features in type 1 diabetes. Whole-study context: Healthy donors resembled patients in age, gender and cell yields. The samples had around 98 million sorted cells examined in all.

General study points: Whether HLA type influences TCRB rearrangement remained unresolved here. In all four CD4+ subsets, TCRB CDR3 length was significantly, moderately reduced in type 1 diabetes.

CDR1 and CDR2 (germline): SQVTM, ANQGSEA. The CDR3 runs to 13 residues. V was cut by 7 bases and J by 4 bases, with 15 bases left in between. This clone was found many times. Its antigen is as yet unknown. Every isolated RNA sample was fully reverse transcribed, so sequencing captured expressed TCRB transcripts. The protocol was immunoSEQ multiplex PCR, while the TCRdb copy is restricted to in-frame clones and leaves out a portion. The data contain about 160,000 clones, approximately 7.8% of them singletons. The TCR sequence derives from a woman aged 40 to 50 with type 1 diabetes. The V gene is TRBV29-1, the J gene TRBJ2-3; no clear D gene. Sample: central memory CD4+ T cells from blood. CDR3 in amino acids: CSATPGGPDTQYF. CDR3 bases: TGCAGCGCAACACCGGGTGGCCCAGATACGCAGTATTTT.